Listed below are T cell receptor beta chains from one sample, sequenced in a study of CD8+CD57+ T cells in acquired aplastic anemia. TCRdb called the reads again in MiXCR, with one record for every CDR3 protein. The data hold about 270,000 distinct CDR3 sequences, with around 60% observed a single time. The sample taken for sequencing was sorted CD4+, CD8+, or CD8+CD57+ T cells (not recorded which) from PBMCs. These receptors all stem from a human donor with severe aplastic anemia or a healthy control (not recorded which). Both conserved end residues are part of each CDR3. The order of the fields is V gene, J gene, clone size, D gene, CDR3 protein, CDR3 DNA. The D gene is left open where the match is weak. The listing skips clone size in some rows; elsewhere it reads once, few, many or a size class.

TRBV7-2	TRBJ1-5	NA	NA	CASSGIDSNQPQHF	TGTGCCAGCAGCGGTATAGACAGCAATCAGCCCCAGCATTTT
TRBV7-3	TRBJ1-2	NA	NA	CASSLTDAYGYTF	TGTGCCAGCAGCTTAACGGATGCCTATGGCTACACCTTC
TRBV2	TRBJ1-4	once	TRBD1	CASKGGGGPDEKLFF	TGTGCCAGCAAAGGGGGCGGGGGTCCGGATGAAAAACTGTTTTTT
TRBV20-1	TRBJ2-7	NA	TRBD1	CSTRQGGLYNEQYF	TGCAGTACCCGACAGGGTGGGTTGTACAACGAGCAGTACTTC
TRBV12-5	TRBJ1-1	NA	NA	CASGLLGTEAFF	TGTGCTAGTGGTTTGTTAGGGACTGAAGCTTTCTTT
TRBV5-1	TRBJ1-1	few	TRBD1	CASSFDRAGTFTEAFF	TGCGCCAGCAGCTTCGACAGGGCGGGGACCTTCACTGAAGCTTTCTTT
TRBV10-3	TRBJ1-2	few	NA	CAISDGRPTDYGYTF	TGTGCCATCAGTGACGGAAGACCGACCGACTATGGCTACACCTTC
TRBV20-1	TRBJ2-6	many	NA	CSALVGGASGANVLTF	TGCAGTGCTTTGGTTGGGGGCGCCTCTGGGGCCAACGTCCTGACTTTC
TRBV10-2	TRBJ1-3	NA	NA	CASRVPGNTIYF	TGCGCCAGCAGGGTACCCGGAAACACCATATATTTT
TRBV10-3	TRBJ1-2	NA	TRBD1	CAISEMGGQGNYGYTF	TGTGCCATCAGTGAGATGGGGGGACAGGGTAACTATGGCTACACCTTC
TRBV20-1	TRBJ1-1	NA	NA	CSAPYSSGDTEAFF	TGCAGTGCTCCTTACAGCTCAGGGGACACTGAAGCTTTCTTT
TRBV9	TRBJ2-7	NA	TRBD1	CASSVASPSGTGAYEQYF	TGTGCCAGCAGCGTAGCCTCTCCTTCCGGGACAGGGGCCTACGAGCAGTACTTC
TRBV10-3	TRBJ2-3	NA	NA	CAIRGGTDAHYF	TGTGCCATCCGGGGTGGAACAGATGCGCACTATTTT
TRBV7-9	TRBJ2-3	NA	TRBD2	CASSFSGGLRSDTQYF	TGTGCCAGCAGCTTTAGCGGGGGCCTTCGTTCAGATACGCAGTATTTT
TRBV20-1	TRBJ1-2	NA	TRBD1	CSARETGPNYGYTF	TGCAGTGCTAGAGAGACAGGGCCTAACTATGGCTACACCTTC
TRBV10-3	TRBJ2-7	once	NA	CAISERVSSYEQYF	TGTGCCATCAGTGAACGGGTTAGCTCCTACGAGCAGTACTTC
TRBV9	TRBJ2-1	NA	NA	CASGTDSSRQFF	TGTGCCAGCGGGACTGACTCCTCGAGGCAGTTCTTC
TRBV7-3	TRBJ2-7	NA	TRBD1	CASSVSAGGASYEQYF	TGTGCCAGTAGTGTTTCGGCAGGGGGCGCGTCCTACGAGCAGTACTTC
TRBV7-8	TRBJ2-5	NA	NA	CASSQWKETQYF	TGTGCCAGCAGCCAGTGGAAAGAGACCCAGTACTTC
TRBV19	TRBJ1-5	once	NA	CASSTQGDQPQHF	TGTGCCAGTAGTACCCAGGGTGATCAGCCCCAGCATTTT
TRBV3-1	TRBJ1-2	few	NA	CASSLAKRGGYGYTF	TGTGCCAGCAGCCTTGCAAAGCGGGGCGGCTATGGCTACACCTTC
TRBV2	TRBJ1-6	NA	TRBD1	CASIGDRANSPLHF	TGTGCCAGCATCGGGGACAGGGCCAATTCACCCCTCCACTTT
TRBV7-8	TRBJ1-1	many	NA	CASSYLGAATEAFF	TGTGCCAGCAGCTACCTGGGGGCAGCCACTGAAGCTTTCTTT
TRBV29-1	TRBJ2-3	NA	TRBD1	CSGTGVSPDTQYF	TGCAGCGGGACAGGGGTTTCCCCAGATACGCAGTATTTT
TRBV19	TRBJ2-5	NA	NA	CATGLWGEETQYF	TGTGCCACCGGGCTATGGGGTGAGGAGACCCAGTACTTC
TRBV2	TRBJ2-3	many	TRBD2	CASSEGLAVSTDTQYF	TGTGCCAGCAGCGAGGGACTAGCGGTTAGCACAGATACGCAGTATTTT
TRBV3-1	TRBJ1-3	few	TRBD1	CASSQQTTGTVGNTIYF	TGTGCCAGCAGCCAACAGACAACGGGGACAGTCGGAAACACCATATATTTT
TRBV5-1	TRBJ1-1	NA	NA	CASSLGTVSLGAFF	TGCGCCAGCAGCTTGGGGACAGTCTCCCTAGGAGCTTTCTTT
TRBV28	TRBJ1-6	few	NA	CASSHPNRARGTNSPLHF	TGTGCCAGCAGCCACCCCAACAGGGCGCGAGGAACTAATTCACCCCTCCACTTT
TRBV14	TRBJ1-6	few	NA	CASSQVGQVGDSPLHF	TGTGCCAGCAGCCAAGTGGGGCAGGTCGGAGATTCACCCCTCCACTTT
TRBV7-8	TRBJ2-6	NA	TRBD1	CASSRSWGQFAGANVLTF	TGTGCCAGCAGCAGGTCGTGGGGACAGTTTGCTGGGGCCAACGTCCTGACTTTC
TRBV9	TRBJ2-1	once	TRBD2	CASSAGLAGRDEQFF	TGTGCCAGCAGCGCCGGACTAGCGGGAAGGGATGAGCAGTTCTTC
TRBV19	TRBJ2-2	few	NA	CASSNAGSTGELFF	TGTGCCAGTAGTAACGCAGGGAGTACCGGGGAGCTGTTTTTT
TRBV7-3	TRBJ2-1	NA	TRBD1	CASSLWGQRNEQFF	TGTGCCAGCAGCTTATGGGGACAGAGAAATGAGCAGTTCTTC
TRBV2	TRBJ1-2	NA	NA	CASSEWLIGEYGYTF	TGTGCCAGCAGCGAATGGTTGATAGGGGAATATGGCTACACCTTC
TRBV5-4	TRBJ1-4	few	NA	CASSPAQGMGEKLFF	TGTGCCAGCAGCCCCGCCCAGGGTATGGGGGAAAAACTGTTTTTT
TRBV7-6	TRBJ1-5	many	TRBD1	CASSLTADRVQNQPQHF	TGTGCCAGCAGCTTAACCGCGGACAGGGTACAAAATCAGCCCCAGCATTTT
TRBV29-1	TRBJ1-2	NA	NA	CTLGVNNCGYTF	TGCACCCTTGGGGTAAATAACTGTGGCTACACCTTC
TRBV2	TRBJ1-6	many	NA	CASSDEPGTPLHF	TGTGCCAGCAGCGACGAACCCGGGACACCCCTCCACTTT
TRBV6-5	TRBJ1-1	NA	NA	CAVLTGGGGPNTEAFF	TGTGCCGTTCTCACGGGGGGCGGGGGCCCTAACACTGAAGCCTTCTTT
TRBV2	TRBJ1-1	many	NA	CASSARHLDTEAFF	TGTGCCAGCAGTGCGAGACATTTGGACACTGAAGCTTTCTTT
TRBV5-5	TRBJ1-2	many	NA	CASSLPRRTNYGYTF	TGTGCCAGCAGCTTGCCCCGCAGGACAAACTATGGCTACACCTTC
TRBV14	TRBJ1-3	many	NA	CASSHNGLGSGNTIYF	TGTGCCAGCAGCCACAACGGGTTGGGGTCTGGAAACACCATATATTTT
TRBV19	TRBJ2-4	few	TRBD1	CASSGGWGTGGLAKNIQYF	TGTGCCAGTAGTGGGGGTTGGGGGACAGGGGGATTAGCCAAAAACATTCAGTACTTC
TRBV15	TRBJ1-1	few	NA	CATSRERDGMNTEAFF	TGTGCCACCAGCAGAGAACGGGACGGTATGAACACTGAAGCTTTCTTT
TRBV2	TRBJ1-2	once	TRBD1	CASSRDRVLSTF	TGTGCCAGCAGCCGGGACAGGGTACTTTCCACCTTC
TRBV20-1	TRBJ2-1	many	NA	CSARGAGLSYNEQFF	TGCAGTGCTAGGGGGGCGGGGTTATCCTACAATGAGCAGTTCTTC
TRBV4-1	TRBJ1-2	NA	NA	CASSLDSAAVGYTF	TGCGCCAGCAGCTTGGACAGCGCGGCAGTGGGCTACACCTTC
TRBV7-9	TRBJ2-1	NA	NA	CASSLAGAGNNEQFF	TGTGCCAGCAGCCTAGCTGGGGCAGGGAACAATGAGCAGTTCTTC
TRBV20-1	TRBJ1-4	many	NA	CSARGRGIEKLFF	TGCAGTGCTAGGGGTAGGGGAATTGAAAAACTGTTTTTT
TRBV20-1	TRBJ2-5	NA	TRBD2	CSGGSGGSRRGETQYF	TGCAGTGGAGGGAGCGGGGGTAGTAGGAGAGGGGAGACCCAGTACTTC
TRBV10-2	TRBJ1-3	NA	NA	CASREGAAEYTIYF	TGTGCCAGCAGGGAAGGGGCCGCCGAGTACACCATATATTTT
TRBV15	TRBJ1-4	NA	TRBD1	CATSRADRGRVGWNEKLFF	TGTGCCACCAGCAGAGCTGACAGGGGGCGAGTCGGGTGGAATGAAAAACTGTTTTTT
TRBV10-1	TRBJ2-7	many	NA	CASTQGQGENEQYF	TGCGCCAGCACCCAGGGGCAGGGCGAAAACGAGCAGTACTTC
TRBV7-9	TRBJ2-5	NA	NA	CASMAGARQETQYF	TGTGCCAGCATGGCGGGGGCGAGGCAAGAGACCCAGTACTTC